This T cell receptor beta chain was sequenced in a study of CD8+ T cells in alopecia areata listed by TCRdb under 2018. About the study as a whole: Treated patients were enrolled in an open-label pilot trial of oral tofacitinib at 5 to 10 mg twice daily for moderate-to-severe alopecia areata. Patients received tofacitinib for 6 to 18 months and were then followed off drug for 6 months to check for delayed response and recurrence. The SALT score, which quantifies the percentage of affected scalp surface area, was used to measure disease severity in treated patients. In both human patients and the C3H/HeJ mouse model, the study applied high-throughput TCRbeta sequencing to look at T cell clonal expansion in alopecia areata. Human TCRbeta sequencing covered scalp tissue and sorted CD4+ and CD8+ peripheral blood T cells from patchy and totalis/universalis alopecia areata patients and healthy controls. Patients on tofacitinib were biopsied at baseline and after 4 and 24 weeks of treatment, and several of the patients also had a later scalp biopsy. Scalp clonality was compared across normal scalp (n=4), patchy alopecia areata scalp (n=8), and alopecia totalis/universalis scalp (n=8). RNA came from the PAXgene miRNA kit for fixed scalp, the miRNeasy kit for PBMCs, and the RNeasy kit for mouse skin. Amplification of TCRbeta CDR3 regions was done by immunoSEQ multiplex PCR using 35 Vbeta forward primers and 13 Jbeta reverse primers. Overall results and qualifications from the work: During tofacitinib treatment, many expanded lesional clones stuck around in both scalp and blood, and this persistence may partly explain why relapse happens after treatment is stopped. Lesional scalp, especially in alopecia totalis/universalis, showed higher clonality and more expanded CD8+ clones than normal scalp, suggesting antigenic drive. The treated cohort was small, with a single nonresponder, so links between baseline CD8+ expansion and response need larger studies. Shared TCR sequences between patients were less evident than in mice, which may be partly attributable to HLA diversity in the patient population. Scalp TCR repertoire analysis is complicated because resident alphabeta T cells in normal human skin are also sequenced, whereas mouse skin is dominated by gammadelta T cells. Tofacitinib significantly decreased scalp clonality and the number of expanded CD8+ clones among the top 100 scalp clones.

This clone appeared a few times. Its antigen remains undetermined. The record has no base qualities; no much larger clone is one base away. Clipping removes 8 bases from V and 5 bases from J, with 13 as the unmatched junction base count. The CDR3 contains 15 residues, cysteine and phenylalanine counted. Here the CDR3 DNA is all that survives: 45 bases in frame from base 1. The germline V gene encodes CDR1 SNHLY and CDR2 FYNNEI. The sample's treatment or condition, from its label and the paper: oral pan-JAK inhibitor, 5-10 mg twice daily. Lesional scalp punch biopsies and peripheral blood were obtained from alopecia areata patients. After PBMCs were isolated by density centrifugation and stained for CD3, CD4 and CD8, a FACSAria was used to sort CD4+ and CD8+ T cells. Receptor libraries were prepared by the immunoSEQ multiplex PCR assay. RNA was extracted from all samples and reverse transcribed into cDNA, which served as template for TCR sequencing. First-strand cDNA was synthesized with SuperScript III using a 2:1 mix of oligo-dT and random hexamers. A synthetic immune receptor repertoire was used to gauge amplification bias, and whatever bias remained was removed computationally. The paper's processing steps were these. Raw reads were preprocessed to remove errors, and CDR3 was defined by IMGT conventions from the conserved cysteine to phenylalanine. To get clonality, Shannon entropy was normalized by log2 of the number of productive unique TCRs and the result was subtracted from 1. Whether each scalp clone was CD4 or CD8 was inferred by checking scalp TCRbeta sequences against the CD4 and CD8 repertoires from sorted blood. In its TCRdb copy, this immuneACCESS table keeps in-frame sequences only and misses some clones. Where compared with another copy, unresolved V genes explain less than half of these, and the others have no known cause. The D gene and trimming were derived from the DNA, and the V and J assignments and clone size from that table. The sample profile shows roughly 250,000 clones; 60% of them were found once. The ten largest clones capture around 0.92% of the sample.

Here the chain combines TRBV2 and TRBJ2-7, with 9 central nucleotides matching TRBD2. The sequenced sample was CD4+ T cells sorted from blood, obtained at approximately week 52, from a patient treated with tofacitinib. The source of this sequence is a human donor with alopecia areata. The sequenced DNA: TGTGCCAGCTATCGAGTAGCGGGGGATTACGACGAGCAGTACTTC. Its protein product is CASYRVAGDYDEQYF.